The entry that follows covers one T cell receptor (beta chain) sequence. Its antigen is undetermined. PCR used 60 Vbeta primers and 13 Jbeta primers. The repertoire was sequenced with immunoSEQ multiplex PCR; TCRdb's copy has only in-frame clones and lacks some. Altogether fewer than 90,000 clones are present, under 80% being singletons, with the ten largest covering about a tenth. The data stem from a study of cytomegalovirus exposure and HLA in healthy donors. Study-wide results and caveats: Researchers left out some V segments, among them TRBV6-2 and TRBV6-3, as indistinguishable.

This CDR3 has 22 residues. Germline-derived CDR1 and CDR2 are LGHNA and YNFKEQ. V was clipped by 0 bases and J by 0 bases; unmatched bases: 17. The sequencing input was PBMCs. This sequence was found in a man in his thirties or forties in good health and CMV-seropositive. The chain employs TRBV4-2 and TRBJ2-3; 11 nucleotides line up with TRBD2. The CDR3 reads CASSQDTTRGLAGGFSTDTQYF. CDR3 nucleotide sequence: TGTGCCAGCAGCCAAGATACGACCCGGGGGCTAGCGGGGGGATTTAGCACAGATACGCAGTATTTT.